This T cell receptor beta chain was recovered during a study of blood T cell repertoires in COVID-19. V trimming: 6 bases; J trimming: 7 bases; junction bases outside the gene matches: 12. This CDR3 comprises 17 residues. CDR1 is SGHTA, CDR2 FQGNSA, per germline. TCRdb's table, derived via immunoSEQ multiplex PCR, lists solely in-frame clones and lacks some. The data contain approximately 210,000 clones, approximately 84% of them seen just once; the ten biggest clones take up roughly 8%. The chain employs TRBV7-2 and TRBJ2-1; 13 bases map to TRBD2. Source material: peripheral blood. The receptor comes from a woman aged 45-65 years with active or convalescent COVID-19. In DNA, the CDR3 is TGTGCCAGCAGGAGGCAAATCGGACTAGCGGGAGAGAATGAGCAGTTCTTC. Amino acids: CASRRQIGLAGENEQFF.